In this sample, the clone carrying this TCR beta chain turned up a few times. This CDR3 spans 15 amino acids. Germline CDR1 reads SGHDN; CDR2 reads FVKESK. V shed 3 bases, J shed 5 bases, and the junction held 8 bases outside the gene matches. In the authors' methods: Nucleated cell number was recorded as an estimate derived from reference gene primer amplification. Sequenced by immunoSEQ multiplex PCR; TCRdb stores in-frame clones only, minus some. V and J calls and clone size come straight from that table; D and trimming were deduced from the DNA. The profile shows roughly 72,000 clones, more than 75% of them singletons. This sample stems from a study of blood T cell repertoires in COVID-19. Study-level information: The origin of the acute and convalescent COVID-19 samples was the United States, Italy and Spain. T cells, B-cell-depleted T cells, or PBMCs provided the cDNA or gDNA that served as material.

The sequence was obtained from a human donor in a cohort sampled during active COVID-19. Sample: peripheral blood. The chain carries TRBV14 and TRBJ2-5, with 8 bases matching TRBD1. CDR3 amino acids: CASSHRTGLMETQYF. DNA for the CDR3: TGTGCCAGCAGCCACCGGACAGGGCTGATGGAGACCCAGTACTTC.